These T cell receptor beta chains were read from a single sample in a study of cytomegalovirus exposure and HLA in healthy donors. Profiling relied on immunoSEQ multiplex PCR, and the TCRdb table lists in-frame clones only, not all of them. This table has over 70,000 clones, approximately 80% appearing once. Sample: PBMCs. These receptors originate from a woman between 50 and 59 years old in good health and CMV-seropositive. CDR3s include the opening cysteine and the closing phenylalanine or tryptophan.

cdr3_aa	j_call	cdr3_length	v_call
CASVVNSGANVLTF	TRBJ2-6	14	TRBV2
CASSPRQIKETQYF	TRBJ2-5	14	TRBV27
CASSQTSGRGETQYF	TRBJ2-5	15	TRBV6-1
CASSLVQGNNHEQFF	TRBJ2-1	15	TRBV5-6
CASSDPSFSGANVLTF	TRBJ2-6	16	TRBV6-1
CASSPGLAHTDTQYF	TRBJ2-3	15	TRBV5-1
CASNSGTTSYNEQFF	TRBJ2-1	15	TRBV9
CASQSGADTGELFF	TRBJ2-2	14	TRBV25-1
CASSSSRQGAGEKLFF	TRBJ1-4	16	TRBV18
CASSLIGATSHNSPLHF	TRBJ1-6	17	TRBV27
CASRKVAGGSDTQYF	TRBJ2-3	15	TRBV6-4
CASSPLRTGGTSDTQYF	TRBJ2-3	17	TRBV5-1
CASSSGRGGTDTQYF	TRBJ2-3	15	TRBV5-1
CASSSPTSGSLGELFF	TRBJ2-2	16	TRBV11-3
CASSPGSQRPEAFF	TRBJ1-1	14	TRBV18
CASSYFTSPTSGRAGEQFF	TRBJ2-1	19	TRBV13
CAIGDRAGEQYF	TRBJ2-7	12	TRBV19
CAWSVIRGEQYF	TRBJ2-7	12	TRBV30
CASSLVGDRGNQPQHF	TRBJ1-5	16	TRBV7-9
CASSTLAGDYNEQFF	TRBJ2-1	15	TRBV21-1
CAISAGTGVTSPRETQYF	TRBJ2-5	18	TRBV10-3
CASSPRGWVMEGYTF	TRBJ1-2	15	TRBV6-5
CASSIRVATNEKLFF	TRBJ1-4	15	TRBV7-9
CASSTRVRPNYNEQFF	TRBJ2-1	16	TRBV7-2
CAISRQDVQETQYF	TRBJ2-5	14	TRBV10-3
CASSPKGGWTEAFF	TRBJ1-1	14	TRBV18
CASSLDGSGQPQHF	TRBJ1-5	14	TRBV11-2
CSVDNVGGDTGNTEAFF	TRBJ1-1	17	TRBV29-1
CASSVESSVTDTQYF	TRBJ2-3	15	TRBV9
CASSTGQVEVTEAFF	TRBJ1-1	15	TRBV19
CASKRGQAVNTGELFF	TRBJ2-2	16	TRBV5-1
CASSFTRGGYGYTF	TRBJ1-2	14	TRBV7-2
CASSFGGANEKLFF	TRBJ1-4	14	TRBV7-9
CASREWGNTIYF	TRBJ1-3	12	TRBV19
CSVERGQLDNEQFF	TRBJ2-1	14	TRBV29-1
CASSTTGGADGELFF	TRBJ2-2	15	TRBV7-3
CASIPQGPPGDGYTF	TRBJ1-2	15	TRBV6-1
CASSNLRVYEQYF	TRBJ2-7	13	TRBV9
CAISEREWSTEAFF	TRBJ1-1	14	TRBV10-3
CASSLGGGYEQYF	TRBJ2-7	13	TRBV5-8
CASSRTGETGELFF	TRBJ2-2	14	TRBV7-6
CAWRGQGAWNTEAFF	TRBJ1-1	15	TRBV30
CASSNRGTDTQYF	TRBJ2-3	13	TRBV10-1
CASSSPTSGALKYNEQFF	TRBJ2-1	18	TRBV5-6
CASSFDRVRLFF	TRBJ1-4	12	TRBV27
CASGFGESTDTQYF	TRBJ2-3	14	TRBV5-1
CASSLNRGGYGYTF	TRBJ1-2	14	TRBV5-1
CSAHPDRIRVYNEQFF	TRBJ2-1	16	TRBV29-1
CASSESLAGGMNEQFF	TRBJ2-1	16	TRBV10-2